The clone carrying this T cell receptor beta chain was found once. The antigen remains unidentified. Generated by immunoSEQ multiplex PCR, the TCRdb table keeps only in-frame clones and is missing some. The sample holds fewer than 130,000 clones, around 93% seen once. The V end was cut by 7 bases, the J end by 2 bases, with 13 bases between. CDR3 length: 13 amino acids. CDR1 and CDR2 from the germline V gene are SQVTM and ANQGSEA. These data belong to a study of graft-versus-host responses after intestinal transplantation. Across the whole study: Anti-thymocyte globulin induction was given to all recipients, followed by tacrolimus and steroids for 2 to 3 years. Whole-study findings and limits: Levels of circulating GvH clones at their peak were associated with early post-transplant HvG declines. Across patients carrying graft-donor T cell macrochimerism, allografts held high graft-versus-host to host-versus-graft clonal ratios. Detected in recipient marrow were GvH clones, some of which were first observed in ileum or blood.

The chain is built from TRBV29-1 and TRBJ2-3; D is ambiguous. The clonotype comes from a human donor who received an intestinal transplant. The starting material was unstimulated CD8+ T cells sorted from spleen or lymph node cells, obtained before intestinal transplant. CDR3 loop: CSAKGGDTDTQYF. CDR3 DNA: TGCAGCGCCAAGGGCGGTGACACAGATACGCAGTATTTT.